Below, 6 T cell receptor beta chains from the same sample are listed, as sequenced in a study of radiation and T cells in renal cell carcinoma (dated by TCRdb to the early 2020s). What this sample's time point label stands for: baseline pretreatment blood. Per the publication, the treatment or condition label means: 15 Gy SBRT to primary tumor, nephrectomy 4 weeks later. Library generation was performed with the immunoSEQ multiplex PCR assay. TCRdb carries this immuneACCESS record with in-frame sequences only. Its versions omit some clonotypes, under half of them owing to an unresolved V gene in the studies checked, with the rest unexplained. This sample holds approximately 100,000 clones; about 86% were observed only once. Approximately 8% of the sample is in the top ten clones. The source material was blood, sampled from a patient whose treatment included radiotherapy and nephrectomy. These receptors all stem from a man aged 45-65 years with renal cell carcinoma.

V gene TRBV19 combines with J gene TRBJ2-1; D uncertain. V lost 7 bases, J lost 1 base, and 8 bases lay in between. This CDR3 spans 13 amino acids. The germline V gene has CDR1 LNHDA and CDR2 SQIVND (reference sequence). DNA for the CDR3: TGTGCCAGTACCCCCCATTCCTACAATGAGCAGTTCTTC. This translates into CASTPHSYNEQFF.

The CDR3 nucleotides read TGCGCCAGCAGCTTGGGGACAGGGGGCGATGAAGCTTTCTTT. This codes for CASSLGTGGDEAFF. The chain carries TRBV5-1 and TRBJ1-1; 11 bases are a match to TRBD1. V was pared by 0 bases and J by 7 bases, with 2 bases of the junction left unmatched. Germline CDR1 and CDR2: SGHRS and YFSETQ. The CDR3 extends over 14 amino acids. The full variable domain, completed using reference TRBV5-1 and TRBJ1-1, is KAGVTQTPRYLIKTRGQQVTLSCSPISGHRSVSWYQQTPGQGLQFLFEYFSETQRNKGNFPGRFSGRQFSNSRSEMNVSTLELGDSALYLCASSLGTGGDEAFFGQGTRLTVV.

V gene TRBV6-6 combines with J gene TRBJ2-1; D is unresolved. The CDR3 has 9 amino acids. V was shortened by 8 bases and J by 10 bases, with 6 bases between the two germline ends. The germline V gene has CDR1 MNHNY and CDR2 SVGAGI (reference sequence). This CDR3 reads CASGDEQFF. For the CDR3, the DNA is TGTGCCAGCGGTGACGAGCAGTTCTTC.

The genes are TRBV6-5 and TRBJ2-5, with 14 bases identical to TRBD2. This CDR3 has 16 amino acids. Germline-derived CDR1 and CDR2 are MNHEY and SVGAGI. The V and J ends lost 4 bases and 4 bases, in that order; junction bases with no gene match: 5. Here the CDR3 DNA reads TGTGCCAGCAGTTCTGGGACTAGCGGGAGCGGAGAGACCCAGTACTTC. This sequence encodes CASSSGTSGSGETQYF.

The chain is built from TRBV29-1 and TRBJ2-3; D tentatively fits TRBD1 or TRBD2 (6 bases each). The V end was cut by 8 bases, the J end by 2 bases, with 14 bases between. The germline V gene has CDR1 SQVTM and CDR2 ANQGSEA. The CDR3 runs 13 residues. The CDR3 loop reads CSSRGALTDTQYF. Here the CDR3 DNA reads TGCAGCTCTAGGGGGGCCCTCACAGATACGCAGTATTTT.

The gene calls are TRBV5-1 and TRBJ2-7; D possibly uses TRBD1 or TRBD2 (5 bases each). The CDR3 runs to 16 residues. V lost 5 bases and J 1 base, leaving 19 bases between the germline ends. The germline V gene has CDR1 SGHRS and CDR2 YFSETQ. The CDR3 spells CASSWTLAGTSYEQYF. The CDR3 nucleotides read TGCGCCAGCAGTTGGACGTTGGCCGGGACGTCCTACGAGCAGTACTTC.